Sequencing of this T cell receptor beta chain was carried out in a study of radiotherapy plus CTLA-4 blockade in lung cancer. Study-level background: Among patients, over 15% showed objective responses, and approximately 29% had disease control. Study findings and constraints: Clones derived from tumor TCRs expanded in blood after radiotherapy plus ipilimumab. The authors reported that early blood T cell clone dynamics, with interferon-beta, best predicted response.

Repertoires were generated with immunoSEQ multiplex PCR, while TCRdb's copy carries only in-frame clones and drops some. The profile covers tens of thousands of clones, with around 77% appearing a single time and 8.3% taken by the ten largest. There are a few counts of this clone. The antigen remains unidentified. Enrolled patients, whose metastatic non-small-cell lung cancer was chemo-refractory, received focal radiation plus CTLA-4 blockade with ipilimumab. Germline V gene data show CDR1 as MRHNA and CDR2 as SNTAGT. The CDR3 has 17 residues. With V trimmed by 5 bases and J by 7 bases, 10 bases remained unmatched.

This chain links TRBV6-4 with TRBJ2-2; TRBD2 matches at 13 bases. The source was peripheral blood, collected from a patient treated with radiotherapy plus ipilimumab. The source is a human donor with non-small cell lung cancer who had stable disease on radiotherapy plus ipilimumab. The CDR3 nucleotides read TGTGCCAGCAGTCCCCCGACTAGCGGGGGGATGGTCGGGGAGCTGTTTTTT. Translated: CASSPPTSGGMVGELFF.